This T cell receptor beta chain was sequenced in a study of neoadjuvant anti-PD-1 for oral cavity cancer. For the study at large: Around day 43, patients without progression received a fourth nivolumab dose before surgery.

Sequenced by immunoSEQ multiplex PCR; TCRdb stores in-frame clones only, minus some. Found here are approximately 42,000 clones, 75% to 80% of them singletons; the top ten hold roughly 5%. The V gene's germline CDR1 is MNHNS and CDR2 SASEGT. The V gene lost 7 bases and the J gene lost 1 base, with 10 bases spanning the gap. The CDR3 loop spans 14 amino acids. Time point defined: after neoadjuvant nivolumab, at surgical resection. The chain combines TRBV6-1 with TRBJ2-2; D call uncertain. This clonotype was obtained from a person between 35 and 79 years old with oral cavity squamous cell carcinoma. The specimen was PBMCs, collected after nivolumab (anti-PD-1) treatment. CDR3 in amino acids: CASTRSVNTGELFF. CDR3 sequence (DNA): TGTGCCAGCACTAGGTCAGTGAACACCGGGGAGCTGTTTTTT.